This T cell receptor (beta chain) derives from a study of regulatory T cells in long-lasting Graves disease. Study summary: Graves' patients, newly diagnosed, had taken antithyroid drugs under 3 months. General study points: Peripheral blood was the sole material, not thyroid tissue. Newly diagnosed disease favored TRBV20-1 and TRBJ2-1 over persistent disease.

At least ten counts were recorded for this clonotype. Its matching antigen is unknown. Time point in this sample: newly diagnosed GD, antithyroid drugs for less than 3 months. Researchers made the TCR library from RNA that was extracted from PBMCs. Through Arm-PCR of CDR3 regions and iRepertoire HTBI primers, TCR beta libraries were built. One entry per CDR3 protein, called by TCRdb with MiXCR from the multiplex PCR reads. Of 300,000 to 400,000 distinct CDR3 sequences in the sample, roughly a sixth were seen once. Germline CDR1 MRHNA, CDR2 SNTAGT. This CDR3 has 15 residues. The V segment lost 3 bases and the J segment 3 bases; nucleotides outside the gene matches: 3. These data were also reused for a study on T cells in Graves' hyperthyroidism and ophthalmopathy. That work adds: Any patient presenting with uncontrolled infection, other autoimmune disease, pregnancy or lactation was left out.

The chain carries TRBV6-4 and TRBJ2-1, with 9 bases lining up with TRBD1. The sample was peripheral blood mononuclear cells (PBMCs), taken at new diagnosis, from a patient treated with antithyroid drugs. This TCR was sampled from a man in his forties or fifties with Graves disease. CDR3 DNA sequence: TGTGCCAGCAGTGAAGAGACAGGGGGCTACAATGAGCAGTTCTTC. It is translated as CASSEETGGYNEQFF.